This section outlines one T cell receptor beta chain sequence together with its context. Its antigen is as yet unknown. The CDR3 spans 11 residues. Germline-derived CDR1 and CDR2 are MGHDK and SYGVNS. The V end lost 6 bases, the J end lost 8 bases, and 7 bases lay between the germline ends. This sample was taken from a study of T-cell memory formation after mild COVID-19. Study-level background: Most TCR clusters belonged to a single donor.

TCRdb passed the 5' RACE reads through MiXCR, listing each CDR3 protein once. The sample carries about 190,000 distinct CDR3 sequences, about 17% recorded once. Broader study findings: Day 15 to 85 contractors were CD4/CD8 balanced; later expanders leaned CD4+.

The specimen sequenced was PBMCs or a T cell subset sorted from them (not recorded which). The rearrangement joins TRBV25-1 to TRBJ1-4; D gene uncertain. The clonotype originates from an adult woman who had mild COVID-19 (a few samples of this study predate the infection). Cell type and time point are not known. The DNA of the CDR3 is TGTGCCAGCAGGGGGAAAGAAAAACTGTTTTTT. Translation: CASRGKEKLFF.